This T cell receptor (beta chain) is from a study of beta chain features in type 1 diabetes. Expressed TCRB transcripts were sequenced, since all the RNA that had been isolated was reverse transcribed. Profiling relied on immunoSEQ multiplex PCR, and the TCRdb table lists in-frame clones only, not all of them. The sample has roughly 60,000 clones, roughly three fifths seen once; the top ten hold roughly 2%. The sequencing input was Tregs from blood. The receptor was isolated from a young woman in good health.

This CDR3 is CASSLGTGNSYEQYF. As DNA, the CDR3 is TGCGCCAGCAGCTTGGGGACAGGGAACTCCTACGAGCAGTACTTC. The chain links TRBV5-1 to TRBJ2-7, with 8 bases identical to TRBD1. Germline V gene sequence: CDR1 SGHRS, CDR2 YFSETQ. CDR3 length equals 15 residues. Trimming at V came to 0 bases and at J to 0 bases, leaving 2 bases not matched to a gene.